This T cell receptor (beta chain) was found in a study of beta chain features in type 1 diabetes. Study-wide results and caveats: Patients with type 1 diabetes showed fewer VDJ junction insertions and more deletions. Equally in patients and controls, shorter templates might have been favored by PCR. For Type 1 diabetes patients, all four CD4+ subsets carried TCRB CDR3s that were moderately but significantly shorter. The naive, central memory and Treg TCRB repertoires of patients appeared to be more similar to one another than those of healthy donors.

As concerns this clone: The antigen remains undetermined.

With V trimmed by 3 bases and J by 1 base, 4 bases remained unmatched. Germline CDR1 MDHEN, CDR2 SYDVKM. This CDR3 has 16 amino acids. Expressed TCRB transcripts were sequenced because the entire RNA isolate underwent reverse transcription. Sequencing used immunoSEQ multiplex PCR; TCRdb keeps in-frame clones, though not all of them. The sample lists approximately 140,000 clones; around 9% were seen once. The sample comprised central memory CD4+ T cells from blood. The chain has TRBV28 and TRBJ1-3; TRBD1 aligns across 9 bases. The TCR sequence derives from a man aged 30-40 years with type 1 diabetes. CDR3 sequence: CASSFLTGGSGNTIYF. CDR3 nucleotide sequence: TGTGCCAGCAGTTTTCTGACAGGGGGTTCTGGAAACACCATATATTTT.